This T cell receptor (beta chain) came from a study of cytomegalovirus exposure and HLA in healthy donors. Notes on the study in general: Fewer N-insertions (relative to the approximately 700-donor mean) were reportedly seen in an Asian-associated ancestry cluster in a later analysis. Presence/absence analyses assumed roughly uniform sequencing depth across donors. For most subjects, TCR beta sequences were reported to predict HLA-A and HLA-B alleles with accuracy.

The germline V gene encodes CDR1 SGHDT and CDR2 YYEEEE. CDR3 length: 14 amino acids. The V and J ends lost 6 bases and 6 bases, in that order; junction bases with no gene match: 8. In its sample, this clone was seen once. Its antigen remains unknown. The study ran its PCR with 60 Vbeta and 13 Jbeta primers. Clones were read by immunoSEQ multiplex PCR, and TCRdb kept only the in-frame ones, dropping some. The sample has approximately 220,000 clones, 76% seen once; the top ten hold over 0.55%. Healthy bone marrow donors made up the cohort. The sample was PBMCs. This sequence joins TRBV5-6 and TRBJ2-7; 11 bases line up with TRBD1. The sequence came from a man younger than 35 in good health and CMV-seronegative. The CDR3 nucleotides are TGTGCCAGCACCTTTGGGACAGGGGGGACCGAGCAGTACTTC. The encoded protein is CASTFGTGGTEQYF.